The 8 T cell receptor beta chains below all came from one sample that was sequenced in a study of blood T cell repertoires in COVID-19. This table comes from immunoSEQ multiplex PCR, and its TCRdb copy is limited to in-frame clones, with some not included. The repertoire holds around 170,000 clones, with roughly three quarters as singletons. The sequenced sample was peripheral blood. These receptors were obtained from a woman of 80 years or more with COVID-19, enrolled during active disease.

The chain couples TRBV2 to TRBJ2-3; the match to TRBD1 covers 10 bases. V shed 5 bases and J 5 bases; nucleotides not matched to a gene: 7. The CDR3 length is 15 residues. Germline assignment: CDR1 SNHLY and CDR2 FYNNEI. This CDR3 reads CASSRQGARLDTQYF. The DNA for the CDR3 is TGTGCCAGCAGTAGACAGGGGGCACGTCTAGATACGCAGTATTTT. Using reference TRBV2 and TRBJ2-3 for the parts outside the CDR3, the full variable domain is EPEVTQTPSHQVTQMGQEVILRCVPISNHLYFYWYRQILGQKVEFLVSFYNNEISEKSEIFDDQFSVERPDGSNFTLKIRSTKLEDSAMYFCASSRQGARLDTQYFGPGTRLTVL.

This chain uses TRBV6-5 with TRBJ2-7, with TRBD2 matching 8 bases. Germline V CDR1 and CDR2: MNHEY, SVGAGI. The CDR3 sequence is 13 residues long. Trimming at V came to 5 bases and at J to 4 bases, leaving 4 bases not matched to a gene. The DNA of the CDR3 is TGTGCCAGCAGTACTAGCGGACTTTACGAGCAGTACTTC. Protein sequence: CASSTSGLYEQYF.

This clone was seen only a few times. This chain connects TRBV27 to TRBJ2-7, with TRBD2 identical over 10 bases. Germline CDR1 MNHEY, CDR2 SMNVEV (reference sequence). V dropped 4 bases and J dropped 7; count of bases not matched to a gene: 7. CDR3 length: 14 residues. The CDR3 reads CASSSSGGAREQYF. In DNA, the CDR3 is TGTGCCAGCAGTTCGAGCGGGGGGGCGAGGGAGCAGTACTTC.

CDR3 in DNA: TGTGCCATCAGTGAGGCGGGGACTCGCTACGAGCAGTACTTC. Amino acids: CAISEAGTRYEQYF. The genes are TRBV10-3 and TRBJ2-7, with D maybe TRBD2 (6 bases). Trimming stripped 2 bases from V and 3 bases from J, with 11 bases between. In germline, CDR1 is ENHRY, CDR2 SYGVKD. The CDR3 totals 14 residues.

The chain combines TRBV7-6 with TRBJ2-7, with 7 positions matching TRBD2. J lost 3 bases, V lost 1 base, and 6 bases had no gene match. The CDR3 sequence is 15 residues long. Germline V gene data show CDR1 as SGHVS and CDR2 as FNYEAQ. Here the CDR3 reads CASSLGYRGVYEQYF. The DNA for the CDR3 is TGTGCCAGCAGCTTAGGATATCGGGGGGTCTACGAGCAGTACTTC.

The chain carries TRBV24-1 and TRBJ2-7; 7 bases match TRBD1. Germline V gene lookup returns CDR1 KGHDR and CDR2 SFDVKD. This CDR3 region has 15 residues. V dropped 6 bases and J dropped 2; count of bases not matched to a gene: 9. The chain's CDR3 is CATSSGTEVTYEQYF. DNA for the CDR3: TGTGCCACCAGTTCCGGGACAGAGGTTACCTACGAGCAGTACTTC.

The chain joins TRBV30 to TRBJ2-2, with TRBD1 matching 8 bases. CDR1 GTSNPN and CDR2 SVGIG come from the germline V gene (reference sequence). J lost 6 bases, V lost 1 base, and 4 bases had no gene match. The CDR3 spans 14 residues. The CDR3 DNA is TGTGCCTGGAGTGCGATGACAGGGGCCGGGGAGCTGTTTTTT. It encodes CAWSAMTGAGELFF.

The chain carries TRBV2 and TRBJ1-4, with 7 nucleotides matching TRBD1. Germline V CDR1 and CDR2: SNHLY, FYNNEI. V was clipped by 5 bases and J by 0 bases; unmatched bases: 6. The CDR3 loop spans 16 amino acids. The CDR3 nucleotides are TGTGCCAGCAGTCGGGACAGAGTTGCAACTAATGAAAAACTGTTTTTT. It is translated as CASSRDRVATNEKLFF.